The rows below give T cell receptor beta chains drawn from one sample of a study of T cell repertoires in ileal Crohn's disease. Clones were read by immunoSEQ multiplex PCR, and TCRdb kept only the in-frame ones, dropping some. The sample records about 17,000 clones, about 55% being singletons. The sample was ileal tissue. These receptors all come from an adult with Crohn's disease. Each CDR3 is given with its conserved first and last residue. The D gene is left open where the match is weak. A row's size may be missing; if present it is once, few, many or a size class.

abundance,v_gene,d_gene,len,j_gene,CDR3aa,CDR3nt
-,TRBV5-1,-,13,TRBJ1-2,CASSSDRSLGYTF,TGCGCCAGCAGCTCCGACAGGTCTTTGGGCTACACCTTC
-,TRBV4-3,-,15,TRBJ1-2,CASSQELGGVYGYTF,TGCGCCAGCAGCCAAGAATTGGGGGGGGTCTATGGCTACACCTTC
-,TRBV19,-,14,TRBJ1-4,CASSALGGNEKLFF,TGTGCCAGTAGTGCGCTAGGCGGGAATGAAAAACTGTTTTTT
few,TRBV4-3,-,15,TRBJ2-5,CASSQEGGALETQYF,TGCGCCAGCAGCCAAGAAGGCGGGGCGCTAGAGACCCAGTACTTC
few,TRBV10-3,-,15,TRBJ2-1,CAISDGTVLYNEQFF,TGTGCCATCAGTGACGGGACTGTCTTATACAATGAGCAGTTCTTC
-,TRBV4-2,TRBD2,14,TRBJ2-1,CASSRGTSKAEQFF,TGTGCCAGCAGCCGAGGGACTAGCAAGGCTGAGCAGTTCTTC
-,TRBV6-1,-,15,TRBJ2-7,CASRGNVGRDYEQYF,TGTGCCAGCAGGGGGAATGTTGGCAGGGACTACGAGCAGTACTTC
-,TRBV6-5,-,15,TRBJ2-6,CASSRSRGGANVLTF,TGTGCCAGCAGTCGGTCGCGCGGCGGGGCCAACGTCCTGACTTTC
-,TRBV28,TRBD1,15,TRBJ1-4,CASRDRGPPNEKLFF,TGTGCCAGCAGGGACAGGGGGCCCCCTAATGAAAAACTGTTTTTT
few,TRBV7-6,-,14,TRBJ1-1,CASSLAKMNTEAFF,TGTGCCAGCAGCTTAGCCAAAATGAACACTGAAGCTTTCTTT
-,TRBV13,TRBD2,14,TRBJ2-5,CASSDGRGQETQYF,TGTGCCAGCAGCGATGGGAGGGGCCAAGAGACCCAGTACTTC
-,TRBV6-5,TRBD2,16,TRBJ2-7,CASSYSGGSPPYEQYF,TGTGCCAGCAGTTACTCGGGCGGGAGTCCCCCCTACGAGCAGTACTTC
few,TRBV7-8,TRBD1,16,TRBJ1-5,CASSLEGQWVGQPQHF,TGTGCCAGCAGCTTAGAGGGACAGTGGGTGGGTCAGCCCCAGCATTTT
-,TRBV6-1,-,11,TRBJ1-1,CASSERGSAFF,TGTGCCAGCAGTGAAAGGGGATCAGCTTTCTTT
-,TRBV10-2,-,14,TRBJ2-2,CASRASEITGELFF,TGCGCCAGCAGGGCTAGCGAAATAACCGGGGAGCTGTTTTTT
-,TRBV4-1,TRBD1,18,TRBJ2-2,CASSPGQGKIRNTGELFF,TGCGCCAGCAGCCCTGGACAGGGAAAAATAAGGAACACCGGGGAGCTGTTTTTT
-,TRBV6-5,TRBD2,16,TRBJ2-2,CASSYSTSGSTGELFF,TGTGCCAGCAGTTACTCGACTAGCGGGAGCACCGGGGAGCTGTTTTTT
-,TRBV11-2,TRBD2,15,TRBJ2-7,CASSWGLAGGDEQYF,TGTGCCAGCAGCTGGGGACTAGCGGGAGGGGACGAGCAGTACTTC
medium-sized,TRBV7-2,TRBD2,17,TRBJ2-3,CASSLSFSGRSADTQYF,TGTGCCAGCAGCCTATCCTTTAGCGGGAGAAGTGCAGATACGCAGTATTTT
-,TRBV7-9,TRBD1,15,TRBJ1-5,CASSDPGQGGQPQHF,TGTGCCAGCAGCGATCCGGGACAGGGAGGTCAGCCCCAGCATTTT
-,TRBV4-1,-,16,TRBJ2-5,CASSQGTGFKQETQYF,TGCGCCAGCAGCCAAGGAACGGGATTCAAACAAGAGACCCAGTACTTC
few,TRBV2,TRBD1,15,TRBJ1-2,CASREWGTANYGYTF,TGTGCCAGCAGGGAATGGGGGACAGCGAACTATGGCTACACCTTC
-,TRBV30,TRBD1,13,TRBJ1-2,CAWSPTGPYGYTF,TGTGCCTGGAGCCCGACAGGGCCCTATGGCTACACCTTC
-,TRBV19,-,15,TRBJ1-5,CASSMAGLMNQPQHF,TGTGCCAGTAGTATGGCAGGGTTGATGAATCAGCCCCAGCATTTT
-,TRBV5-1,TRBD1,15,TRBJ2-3,CASSPGQGSTDTQYF,TGCGCCAGCAGTCCGGGACAGGGCTCCACAGATACGCAGTATTTT
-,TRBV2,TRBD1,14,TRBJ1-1,CASSRGHMNTEAFF,TGTGCCAGCAGTAGGGGGCATATGAACACTGAAGCTTTCTTT
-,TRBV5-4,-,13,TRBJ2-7,CASSLPGSPEQYF,TGTGCCAGCAGCTTGCCGGGATCGCCCGAGCAGTACTTC
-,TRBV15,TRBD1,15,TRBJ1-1,CATSRGGDGNTEAFF,TGTGCCACCAGCCGAGGGGGCGATGGGAACACTGAAGCTTTCTTT
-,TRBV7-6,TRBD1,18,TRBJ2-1,CASSLGSRAGGEGNEQFF,TGTGCCAGCAGCTTAGGCTCCCGGGCAGGGGGAGAGGGCAATGAGCAGTTCTTC
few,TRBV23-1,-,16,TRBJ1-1,CASSQSWCQGNLEAFF,TGCGCCAGCAGTCAATCGTGGTGCCAGGGGAATCTGGAAGCTTTCTTT
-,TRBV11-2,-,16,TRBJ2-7,CASSPIGILNSYEQYF,TGTGCCAGCAGCCCAATCGGGATCCTAAATTCCTACGAGCAGTACTTC
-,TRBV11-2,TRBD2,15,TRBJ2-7,CASSRLAGGVYEQYF,TGTGCCAGCAGCCGACTAGCGGGAGGGGTCTACGAGCAGTACTTC
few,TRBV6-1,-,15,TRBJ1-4,CASSPTSATNEKLFF,TGTGCCAGCAGTCCCACAAGTGCAACTAATGAAAAACTGTTTTTT
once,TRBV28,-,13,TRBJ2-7,CASSNQNSYEQYF,TGTGCCAGCAGTAACCAAAACAGCTACGAGCAGTACTTC
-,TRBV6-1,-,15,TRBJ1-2,CASNQVGGLNRGYTF,TGTGCCAGCAATCAGGTCGGGGGGCTTAATCGGGGCTACACCTTC
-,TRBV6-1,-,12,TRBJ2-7,CASNRVSYEQYF,TGTGCCAGCAACAGGGTATCCTACGAGCAGTACTTC
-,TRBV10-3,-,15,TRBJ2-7,CAISESGRGSYEQYF,TGTGCCATCAGTGAGTCCGGTAGGGGTTCATACGAGCAGTACTTC
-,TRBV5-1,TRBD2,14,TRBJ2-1,CASKGSGKVNEQFF,TGCGCCTCGAAGGGTAGCGGGAAGGTAAATGAGCAGTTCTTC
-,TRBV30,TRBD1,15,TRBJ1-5,CAWSDQGASNQPQHF,TGTGCCTGGAGTGATCAGGGGGCGTCAAATCAGCCCCAGCATTTT
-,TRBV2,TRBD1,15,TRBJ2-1,CASTSQGNSYNEQFF,TGTGCCAGCACCTCACAGGGGAACTCCTACAATGAGCAGTTCTTC
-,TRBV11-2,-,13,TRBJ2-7,CASSSGSANEQYF,TGTGCCAGCAGCTCCGGGTCTGCTAACGAGCAGTACTTC
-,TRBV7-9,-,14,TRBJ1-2,CASSLEGVDYGYTF,TGTGCCAGCAGCTTAGAGGGGGTGGACTATGGCTACACCTTC
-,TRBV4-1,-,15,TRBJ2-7,CASSHPGTSSYEQYF,TGCGCCAGCAGCCACCCCGGGACTTCATCCTACGAGCAGTACTTC
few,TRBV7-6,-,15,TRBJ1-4,CASSLAGGANEKLFF,TGTGCCAGCAGCTTAGCAGGGGGAGCTAATGAAAAACTGTTTTTT
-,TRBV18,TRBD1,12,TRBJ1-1,CASSLDRAEAFF,TGTGCCAGCTCACTTGACAGGGCTGAAGCTTTCTTT
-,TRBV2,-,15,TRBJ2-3,CASSEDSYPTNTQYF,TGTGCCAGCAGTGAAGATAGCTACCCCACAAATACGCAGTATTTT